The 17 T cell receptor beta chains below all came from one sample that was sequenced in a study of blood T cells in healthy people across ages. For the second PCR, which ran for roughly 7 to 11 cycles, a sample-barcoded 5' primer and a J-beta primer mix were used. TCRdb called the 5' RACE reads again in MiXCR, with one record for every CDR3 protein. The sample consists of just under 900,000 distinct CDR3 sequences, about 28% of them appearing once. Sequenced material: blood. These receptors were taken from a woman older than 75 in good health.

This clonotype was seen once. V usage is TRBV6-2 or TRBV6-3 and J usage is TRBJ2-7; 9 bases are shared with TRBD1. Germline CDR1 MNHEY, CDR2 SVGEGT. The CDR3 is 18 amino acids. V shed 0 bases and J 1 base; nucleotides not matched to a gene: 10. This CDR3 reads CASSYSLMRGTGSYEQYF. CDR3 nucleotide sequence: TGTGCCAGCAGTTACTCCCTTATGAGGGGGACAGGGTCCTACGAGCAGTACTTC.

This clonotype was found a few times. Given a much more abundant clone one base away, this may be a read error. The V gene is TRBV24-1, the J gene TRBJ2-5; no definite D call. V shed 3 bases and J shed 11 bases, with 21 bases lying between them. CDR3 length: 15 residues. Germline V lookup: CDR1 KGHDR, CDR2 SFDVKD. For the CDR3, the DNA is TGTGCCACCAGTGATCCTGGAGACTCCTACAATGAGCAGTACTTC. Translation: CATSDPGDSYNEQYF.

At least ten counts were recorded for this clonotype. The rearrangement uses TRBV7-2 and TRBJ2-3; TRBD2 matches 8 bases. The CDR3 runs 16 residues. Germline trimming cut 1 base from V and 2 bases from J; bases unmatched to any gene: 5. Germline CDR1 is SGHTA and CDR2 is FQGNSA. In nucleotides, the CDR3 is TGTGCCAGCAGCTTAGTCGGGGGGGCTAACACAGATACGCAGTATTTT. It is translated as CASSLVGGANTDTQYF.

This clonotype was seen more than once but under ten times. This chain links TRBV19 with TRBJ2-4; D remains ambiguous. With 4 bases removed from V and 4 bases from J, the gap between germline ends came to 14 bases. The CDR3 is 15 amino acids. Germline CDR1 and CDR2: LNHDA and SQIVND (reference sequence). The CDR3 DNA sequence: TGTGCCAGTAGTAGCCCCGGATTAGGGAAAAACATTCAGTACTTC. Its protein product is CASSSPGLGKNIQYF.

The chain couples TRBV20-1 to TRBJ2-3; 13 bases match TRBD2. The CDR3 consists of 15 residues. After removal of 3 bases from V and 8 bases from J, the junction contained 8 bases not matched to a gene. Germline V gene lookup returns CDR1 DFQATT and CDR2 SNEGSKA (reference sequence). The DNA for the CDR3 is TGCAGTGCTAGTATCCCTACTAGCGGGAGGGCTACGCAGTATTTT. Protein sequence: CSASIPTSGRATQYF.

This clonotype came up many times. The chain employs TRBV4-1 and TRBJ2-5; 10 bases match TRBD2. This CDR3 comprises 18 residues. V lost 4 bases and J lost 1; bases outside the gene matches: 12. Per the germline V gene, CDR1 is MGHRA and CDR2 is YSYEKL. This CDR3 is CASSRSGGGHGAQETQYF. In DNA form, the CDR3 reads TGCGCCAGCAGCCGGAGCGGGGGGGGGCATGGGGCCCAAGAGACCCAGTACTTC.

This clonotype was observed once. The chain couples TRBV5-1 to TRBJ2-7; 9 bases are a match to TRBD1. The CDR3 covers 15 residues. CDR1 and CDR2 from the germline V gene are SGHRS and YFSETQ. The V gene end was trimmed by 2 bases and the J gene end by 2 bases; junction bases not matched to a gene: 5. CDR3 loop: CASSFLRTGAYEQYF. The DNA of the CDR3 is TGCGCCAGCAGCTTTCTACGGACAGGGGCCTACGAGCAGTACTTC.

The gene calls are TRBV18 and TRBJ2-1, with D possibly TRBD1 on 6 matching bases. Per germline, CDR1 KGHSH and CDR2 LQKENI. Trimming removed 0 bases at V and 3 bases at J, with 12 bases between. The CDR3 runs to 16 residues. The CDR3 is CASSPPSRGYYNEQFF. The CDR3 DNA sequence: TGTGCCAGCTCACCACCGTCCAGGGGCTACTACAATGAGCAGTTCTTC.

The chain is built from TRBV3-1 and TRBJ2-3, with D possibly being TRBD2 (6 bases). The V and J ends lost 4 bases and 6 bases respectively, with 17 bases between them. CDR3 size: 15 residues. Germline loops: CDR1 LGHDT, CDR2 YNNKEL (reference sequence). In DNA form, the CDR3 reads TGTGCCAGCAGCCGACTCGCGAGGGAGGCGGATACGCAGTATTTT. The encoded protein is CASSRLAREADTQYF.

Concerning this clonotype itself: This may be a read error, as it is one base from a much larger clone. This chain uses TRBV7-7 with TRBJ1-2; 7 bases are a match to TRBD1. Per germline, CDR1 SSHAT and CDR2 FNYEAQ (reference sequence). The CDR3 has 16 residues. For the CDR3, the DNA is TGTGCCTGCAGCTTTAAACAGGGGAGAGAGGACTATGGCTACACCTTC. It specifies CACSFKQGREDYGYTF.

This clonotype has at least ten counts. The chain recombines TRBV20-1 with TRBJ2-3, with 9 bases fitting TRBD2. V shed 6 bases, J shed 3 bases, and the junction held 7 bases outside the gene matches. The CDR3 loop spans 14 amino acids. Germline V gene lookup returns CDR1 DFQATT and CDR2 SNEGSKA (reference sequence). Here the CDR3 DNA reads TGCAGTGCGAGCCAGCGGGGGGAAACAGATACGCAGTATTTT. This encodes CSASQRGETDTQYF.

Many counts were recorded for this clonotype. The genes are TRBV20-1 and TRBJ2-3; 7 nucleotides align to TRBD1. CDR1 DFQATT and CDR2 SNEGSKA come from the germline V gene (reference sequence). The CDR3 runs 15 residues. V shed 2 bases and J 3 bases; nucleotides not matched to a gene: 8. CDR3 in DNA: TGCAGTGCTAGACCCGGGACAGACCCTACAGATACGCAGTATTTT. This sequence encodes CSARPGTDPTDTQYF.

This clonotype was seen just once. The V and J genes are TRBV6-5 and TRBJ1-2; maybe TRBD1 (6 bases). There are 14 residues in the CDR3. The germline V and J ends were trimmed by 7 bases and 2 bases, with 14 bases remaining between them. The germline V gene has CDR1 MNHEY and CDR2 SVGAGI. CDR3 coding DNA: TGTGCCAGCACAAGTCAGGGGAGGAACTATGGCTACACCTTC. The encoded protein is CASTSQGRNYGYTF.

This clonotype showed up just a few times. V is TRBV6-2 or TRBV6-3 and J is TRBJ2-3; no clear D gene. The germline V gene encodes CDR1 MNHEY and CDR2 SVGEGT. V shed 0 bases and J shed 8 bases, with 6 bases lying between them. This CDR3 spans 12 amino acids. The CDR3 loop is CASSYSKGTQYF. Written as DNA, the CDR3 is TGTGCCAGCAGTTACTCGAAGGGTACGCAGTATTTT.

This clonotype was counted at least ten times. V usage is TRBV27 and J usage is TRBJ2-4; the match to TRBD1 covers 11 bases. The CDR3 runs 18 residues. V was clipped by 4 bases and J by 1 base; unmatched bases: 9. The germline V gene has CDR1 MNHEY and CDR2 SMNVEV (reference sequence). In DNA, the CDR3 is TGTGCCAGCAGTTCGGACAGGGGGCGGGGATGGGCCAAAAACATTCAGTACTTC. Translated: CASSSDRGRGWAKNIQYF.

This clonotype occurred a few times. V gene TRBV20-1 combines with J gene TRBJ2-3, with 12 bases aligning to TRBD2. Germline-derived CDR1 and CDR2 are DFQATT and SNEGSKA (reference sequence). V gave up 1 base and J gave up 7 bases; unmatched junction bases: 3. CDR3 length: 14 residues. Written as DNA, the CDR3 is TGCAGTGCTAGAGGACTAGCGGGAGCTCATACGCAGTATTTT. It translates to CSARGLAGAHTQYF.

V and J are TRBV12-3 or TRBV12-4 and TRBJ2-7, with 7 bases matching TRBD1. The CDR3 is made up of 15 amino acids. V lost 3 bases, J lost 3 bases, and 8 bases stayed unmatched. For the CDR3, the DNA is TGTGCCAGCAGTTTGTCGGCGGCAGGGGGCTACGAGCAGTACTTC. This codes for CASSLSAAGGYEQYF.